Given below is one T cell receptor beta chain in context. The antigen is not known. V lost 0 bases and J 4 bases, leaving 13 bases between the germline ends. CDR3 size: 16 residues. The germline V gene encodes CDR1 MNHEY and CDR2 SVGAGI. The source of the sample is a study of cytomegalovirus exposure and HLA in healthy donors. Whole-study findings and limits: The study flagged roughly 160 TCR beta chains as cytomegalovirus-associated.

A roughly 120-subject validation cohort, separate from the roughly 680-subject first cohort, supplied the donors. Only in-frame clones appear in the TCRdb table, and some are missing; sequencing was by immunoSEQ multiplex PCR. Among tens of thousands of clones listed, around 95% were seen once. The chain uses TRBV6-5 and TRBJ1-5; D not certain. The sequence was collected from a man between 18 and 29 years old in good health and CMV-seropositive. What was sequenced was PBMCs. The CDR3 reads CASSYSTGGGNQPQHF. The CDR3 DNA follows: TGTGCCAGCAGTTACTCGACCGGAGGTGGAAATCAGCCCCAGCATTTT.